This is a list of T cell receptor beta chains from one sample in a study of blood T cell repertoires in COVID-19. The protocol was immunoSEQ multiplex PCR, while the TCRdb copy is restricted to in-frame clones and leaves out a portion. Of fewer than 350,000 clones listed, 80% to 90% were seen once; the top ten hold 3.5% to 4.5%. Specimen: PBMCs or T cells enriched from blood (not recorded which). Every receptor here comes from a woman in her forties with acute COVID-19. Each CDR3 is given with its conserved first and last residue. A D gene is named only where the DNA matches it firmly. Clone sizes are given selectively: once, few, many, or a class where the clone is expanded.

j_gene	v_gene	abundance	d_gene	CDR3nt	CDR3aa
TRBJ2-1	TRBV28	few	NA	TGTGCCATAAGGTCGGGGTCCTACAATGAGCAGTTCTTC	CAIRSGSYNEQFF
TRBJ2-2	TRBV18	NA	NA	TGTGCCAGCTCACCTGGACTACTGAACACCGGGGAGCTGTTTTTT	CASSPGLLNTGELFF
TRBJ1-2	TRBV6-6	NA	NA	TGTGCCAGCAGTCTTCCCGGGACAAAGACGTATGGCTACACCTTC	CASSLPGTKTYGYTF
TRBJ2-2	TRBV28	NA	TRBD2	TGTGCCAGCAGTTTATGGTTTGTAGCGGGAGCTCGAATCGCAGGCACCGGGGAGCTGTTTTTT	CASSLWFVAGARIAGTGELFF
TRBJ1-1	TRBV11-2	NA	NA	TGTGCCAGCAGCTTCACCCCAGGGGCCACTGAAGCTTTCTTT	CASSFTPGATEAFF
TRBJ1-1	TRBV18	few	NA	TGTGCCAGCTCACCACCGGTTAGTGCAGGCCTAGCTTTCTTT	CASSPPVSAGLAFF
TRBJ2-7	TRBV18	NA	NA	TGTGCCAGCTCACCACGGCCTTTATCCTCCTACGAGCAGTACTTC	CASSPRPLSSYEQYF
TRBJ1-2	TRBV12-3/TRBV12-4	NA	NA	TGTGCCAGCAGTTCTCCCAGGGGCCTCACCTTC	CASSSPRGLTF
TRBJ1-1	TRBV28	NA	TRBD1	TGTGCCAGCAGACTCCGCGACAGGGCGGCTGAAGCTTTCTTT	CASRLRDRAAEAFF
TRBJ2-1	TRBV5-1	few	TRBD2	TGCGCCAGCAGCTTCTCTAGCGGGAGCTCCTACAATGAGCAGTTCTTC	CASSFSSGSSYNEQFF
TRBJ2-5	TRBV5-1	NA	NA	TGCGCCAGCGGATTTGAGGCCCGGGAGACCCAGTACTTC	CASGFEARETQYF
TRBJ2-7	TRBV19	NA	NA	TGTGCCAGTAGTATAGATCTACCCCACGAGCAGTACTTC	CASSIDLPHEQYF
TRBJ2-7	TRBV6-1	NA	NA	TGTGCCAGCAGTGAAGGGGCAGCCTTCTCCTACGAGCAGTACTTC	CASSEGAAFSYEQYF
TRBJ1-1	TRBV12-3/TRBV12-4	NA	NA	TGTGCCAGCAGCTACGTCCCCAGGGAAGCTTTCTTT	CASSYVPREAFF
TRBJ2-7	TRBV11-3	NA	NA	TGTGCCAGCAGCTTCGACAGAAATACCTACGAGCAGTACTTC	CASSFDRNTYEQYF
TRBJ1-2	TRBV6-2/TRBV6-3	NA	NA	TGTGCCAGCAGTACACCGGGAGTCCCCGTCTTCCTCCATGGCTACACCTTC	CASSTPGVPVFLHGYTF
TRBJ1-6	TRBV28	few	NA	TGTGCCAGCAGGTCCACAGGTCATAATTCACCCCTCCACTTT	CASRSTGHNSPLHF
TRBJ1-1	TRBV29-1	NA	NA	TGCAGCGTTGGTTCGGGATCGAACACTGAAGCTTTCTTT	CSVGSGSNTEAFF
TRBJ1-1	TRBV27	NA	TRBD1	TGTGCCAGCAGTCCAAGACACAGACAGGGAATGGCCACTGAAGCTTTCTTT	CASSPRHRQGMATEAFF
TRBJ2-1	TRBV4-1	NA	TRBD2	TGCGCCAGCAGGGGACTAGCGGGGGGCCAGATACCGAGCTCCTACAATGAGCAGTTCTTC	CASRGLAGGQIPSSYNEQFF
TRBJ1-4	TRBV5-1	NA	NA	TGCGCCAGCAGGACTGACAGTTCAACTAATGAAAAACTGTTTTTT	CASRTDSSTNEKLFF
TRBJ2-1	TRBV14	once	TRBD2	TGTGCCAGCAGCCTTACTAGCGGGAGTTGGGATGAGCAGTTCTTC	CASSLTSGSWDEQFF
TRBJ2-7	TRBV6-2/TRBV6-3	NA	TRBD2	TGTGCCAGCAGTTTCATACTAGCGGGAGCCCACGAGCAGTACTTC	CASSFILAGAHEQYF
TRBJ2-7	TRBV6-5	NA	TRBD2	TGTGCCAGCGGTCAGCGGGAGGGCCCCAACTACGAGCAGTACTTC	CASGQREGPNYEQYF
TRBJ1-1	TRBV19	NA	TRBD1	TGTGCCAGTAGTCGTATGACAGGGCAGAACACTGAAGCTTTCTTT	CASSRMTGQNTEAFF
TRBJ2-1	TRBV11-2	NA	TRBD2	TGTGCCAGCAGCTTAGGACTAGCGAATGAGCAGTTCTTC	CASSLGLANEQFF
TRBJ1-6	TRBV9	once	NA	TGTGCCAGCAGCCTCACAGGCATGAATTCACCCCTCCACTTT	CASSLTGMNSPLHF
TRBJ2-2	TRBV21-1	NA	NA	NA	CTPWATGIGELFF
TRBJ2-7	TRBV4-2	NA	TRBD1	TGTGCCAGCAGCCGAGTACAGGGGGCGGAGTACGAGCAGTACTTC	CASSRVQGAEYEQYF
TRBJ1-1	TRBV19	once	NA	TGTGCCAGTAGAAACGCTGACAGATCGAACACTGAAGCTTTCTTT	CASRNADRSNTEAFF
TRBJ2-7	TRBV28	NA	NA	TGTGCCAGCAGTTTACGCCGGGACACTTCCTACGAGCAGTACTTC	CASSLRRDTSYEQYF
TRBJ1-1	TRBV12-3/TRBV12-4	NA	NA	TGTGCCAGCAGTATACAGGTGAACACTGAAGCTTTCTTT	CASSIQVNTEAFF
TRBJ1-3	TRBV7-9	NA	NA	TGTGCCAGCCCTTCGGAGGGTAGGGACACCATATATTTT	CASPSEGRDTIYF
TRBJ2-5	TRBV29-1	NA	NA	TGCAGCGTTCAGGCAGACCACCAAGAGACCCAGTACTTC	CSVQADHQETQYF
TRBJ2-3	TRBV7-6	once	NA	TGTGCCAGCAGCTTAAGGCAGCGGGCAGATACGCAGTATTTT	CASSLRQRADTQYF